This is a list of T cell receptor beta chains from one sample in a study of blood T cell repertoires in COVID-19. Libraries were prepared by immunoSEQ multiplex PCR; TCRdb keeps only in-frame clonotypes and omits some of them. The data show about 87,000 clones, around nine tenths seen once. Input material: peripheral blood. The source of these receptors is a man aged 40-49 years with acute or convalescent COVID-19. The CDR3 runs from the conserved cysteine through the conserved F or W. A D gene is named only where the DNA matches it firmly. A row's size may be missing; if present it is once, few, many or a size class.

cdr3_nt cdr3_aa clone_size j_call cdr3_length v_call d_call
TGCAGCGTTGAATCCCCCAGCTCCTACAATGAGCAGTTCTTC CSVESPSSYNEQFF NA TRBJ2-1 14 TRBV29-1 NA
TGTGCCAGCAGCTCTCCCCGGGATGGAGGGAACACCGGGGAGCTGTTTTTT CASSSPRDGGNTGELFF NA TRBJ2-2 17 TRBV7-3 NA
TGCGCCAGCAGACCCACCGGGACAGGGAGAACTGAAGCTTTCTTT CASRPTGTGRTEAFF NA TRBJ1-1 15 TRBV4-3 TRBD1
TGTGCCTGGAGTCCTATGCGAGGTGAAGCTTTCTTT CAWSPMRGEAFF NA TRBJ1-1 12 TRBV30 NA
TGCGCCAGCAGCTTGGACAGGAGCTCCTACAATGAGCAGTTCTTC CASSLDRSSYNEQFF NA TRBJ2-1 15 TRBV5-1 NA
TGTGCCAGCAGCTTACGGGCGGGACAGATGTACGAGCAGTACTTC CASSLRAGQMYEQYF NA TRBJ2-7 15 TRBV7-6 NA
TGCGCCAGCAGCTTGGCCACGACTAGCGCGAGCCTCAATGAGCAGTTCTTC CASSLATTSASLNEQFF NA TRBJ2-1 17 TRBV5-1 TRBD2
TGTGCCAGCAGCCCTATACCGAACACTGAAGCTTTCTTT CASSPIPNTEAFF NA TRBJ1-1 13 TRBV14 NA
TGCGCCAGCAGTTCTTACAGGGGGGGAAATGAAAAACTGTTTTTT CASSSYRGGNEKLFF NA TRBJ1-4 15 TRBV4-1 TRBD1
TGCGCCAGCAGCCGACATAGGACAGGACCCTATGGCTACACCTTC CASSRHRTGPYGYTF NA TRBJ1-2 15 TRBV4-3 TRBD1
TGTGCCAGCTCACCGAGGGAGGACCAAGAGACCCAGTACTTC CASSPREDQETQYF NA TRBJ2-5 14 TRBV18 NA
TGCGCCAGCGGGAGGGACACCGGGGAGCTGTTTTTT CASGRDTGELFF NA TRBJ2-2 12 TRBV5-1 TRBD2
TGTGCCAGCAGTGCTGCGGGGAGCTTTTACAATGAGCAGTTCTTC CASSAAGSFYNEQFF NA TRBJ2-1 15 TRBV6-2/TRBV6-3 NA
TGTGCCACTCGCCCGGACAGCGTTACTGAAGCTTTCTTT CATRPDSVTEAFF NA TRBJ1-1 13 TRBV6-5 NA
TGTGCCAGCAACGAACAGGGGCATCAGCCCCAGCATTTT CASNEQGHQPQHF NA TRBJ1-5 13 TRBV6-5 TRBD1
TGTGCCAGCAGCCCTGACAGGGGGCCGGGAGATACGCAGTATTTT CASSPDRGPGDTQYF NA TRBJ2-3 15 TRBV5-4 TRBD1
TGCGCCAGCAGCTTGGCAGGGGGAGGCTACACCTTC CASSLAGGGYTF once TRBJ1-2 12 TRBV5-1 TRBD1
TGTGCCAGTGCAAGTGGCGGTAATCAGCCCCAGCATTTT CASASGGNQPQHF NA TRBJ1-5 13 TRBV19 NA
TGCGCCAGCAGCCTACGACTAGCGGGAGAGGGGGGCAATGAGCAGTTCTTC CASSLRLAGEGGNEQFF few TRBJ2-1 17 TRBV5-1 TRBD2
TGCAGCGACCGGCGGGGCGGAAGTTTCCACGGCTACACCTTC CSDRRGGSFHGYTF NA TRBJ1-2 14 TRBV29-1 NA
TGTGCCAGCAGCCGGACTAGCGGGATTAACACCGGGGAGCTGTTTTTT CASSRTSGINTGELFF NA TRBJ2-2 16 TRBV3-1/TRBV3-2 TRBD2
TGTGCCAGCAGTTACTCGAAGGACAGTTATAATTCACCCCTCCACTTT CASSYSKDSYNSPLHF NA TRBJ1-6 16 TRBV6-5 NA
TGTGCCAGCAGCTTACCCCACGGGACAGGGGACTACGAGCAGTACTTC CASSLPHGTGDYEQYF NA TRBJ2-7 16 TRBV7-3 TRBD1
TGCGCCAGCAGCCCCGGGACAGGGGAGCCCCTCGAGCAGTACTTC CASSPGTGEPLEQYF once TRBJ2-7 15 TRBV5-1 TRBD1
TGTGCCAGCAGCCCAGTACCAGCGGGGGGTGGGGAGCAGTACTTC CASSPVPAGGGEQYF NA TRBJ2-7 15 TRBV4-2 TRBD2
TGCGCCAGCAGCTACCGGACAGGTGGGGACACTGAAGCTTTCTTT CASSYRTGGDTEAFF NA TRBJ1-1 15 TRBV5-1 TRBD1